This passage covers 15 T cell receptor beta chains from one sample sequenced in a study of early T cells in non-severe SARS-CoV-2 infection (dated by TCRdb to the early 2020s). Libraries were constructed by 5' RACE. The sequencer was a NextSeq 500. The public reads were reanalyzed by TCRdb: fastp trimming at Q25, MiXCR alignment, in-frame beta chains only. Each entry is one CDR3 protein sequence, shown with its most common DNA and genes. The sample table contains more than 90,000 distinct CDR3 sequences; only one count was recorded for 11% of them. The ten largest account for 5.1% of the sample. Sequencing was performed on whole blood. The origin of the receptors is an adult who was a healthcare worker with PCR-confirmed SARS-CoV-2 infection or an uninfected control (not recorded which).

A few counts support this clonotype. J is TRBJ2-1 and V is TRBV20-1; D is possibly TRBD1 (6 bases). With 3 bases removed from V and 10 bases from J, the gap between germline ends came to 10 bases. The CDR3 sequence is 11 residues long. Looked up from germline, CDR1 is DFQATT and CDR2 is SNEGSKA (reference sequence). CDR3 amino acids: CSARGDTEQFF. The CDR3 DNA reads TGCAGTGCTAGGGGGGACACAGAGCAGTTCTTC.

The genes are TRBV4-1 and TRBJ1-1; D is undetermined. Germline V gives CDR1 MGHRA, CDR2 YSYEKL. Trimming shortened V by 1 base and J by 6 bases, and 6 bases separated the two germline ends. The CDR3 runs 12 residues. The CDR3 DNA is TGCGCCAGCAGCCAAGGAGGGCCTGAAGCTTTCTTT. It translates to CASSQGGPEAFF.

This clonotype was seen more than once but under ten times. This CDR3 is CASSYPGLENTGELFF. The DNA of the CDR3 is TGCGCCAGCAGCTATCCGGGACTAGAGAACACCGGGGAGCTGTTTTTT. The chain has TRBV5-1 and TRBJ2-2; 8 bases line up with TRBD2. The V segment lost 3 bases and the J segment 1 base; nucleotides outside the gene matches: 5. CDR3 length equals 16 residues. Germline values: CDR1 SGHRS, CDR2 YFSETQ.

This clonotype was found a few times. The chain has TRBV5-1 and TRBJ2-1; 7 nucleotides align to TRBD2. Germline V lookup: CDR1 SGHRS, CDR2 YFSETQ. The V gene end was trimmed by 5 bases and the J gene end by 4 bases; junction bases not matched to a gene: 6. The CDR3 length is 14 residues. CDR3 nucleotides: TGCGCCAGCAGGATATCGGGGGGTTACAATGAGCAGTTCTTC. Its protein is CASRISGGYNEQFF. The variable domain in full, completed from reference TRBV5-1 and TRBJ2-1, reads KAGVTQTPRYLIKTRGQQVTLSCSPISGHRSVSWYQQTPGQGLQFLFEYFSETQRNKGNFPGRFSGRQFSNSRSEMNVSTLELGDSALYLCASRISGGYNEQFFGPGTRLTVL.

The chain employs TRBV12-5 and TRBJ1-1, with D possibly being TRBD1 (5 bases). The V end lost 6 bases, the J end lost 1 base, and 9 bases lay between the germline ends. CDR1 and CDR2 from the germline V gene are LGHNT and FRNRAP. The CDR3 sequence is 13 residues long. The CDR3 coding sequence is TGTGCTAGTGGCCGGACACAGAACACTGAAGCTTTCTTT. Translating it yields CASGRTQNTEAFF.

Details on this clonotype: A much more abundant neighbour one base away suggests this may be a read error. V usage is TRBV12-3 or TRBV12-4 and J usage is TRBJ2-1; D is possibly TRBD2 (6 bases). The CDR3 loop spans 15 amino acids. CDR3 DNA: TGTGTCACCGCGTTAGCGGAAAGCTCCTACAATGAGCAGTTCTTC. Encoded protein: CVTALAESSYNEQFF.

This clonotype has only a few counts. The rearrangement links TRBV6-5 to TRBJ2-2, with 7 bases identical to TRBD1. V lost 5 bases to trimming and J lost 0 bases; unmatched junction nucleotides: 12. There are 18 residues in the CDR3. Germline V gene sequence: CDR1 MNHEY, CDR2 SVGAGI. CDR3 sequence: CASSPSLAGGANTGELFF. CDR3 nucleotide sequence: TGTGCCAGCAGTCCATCTTTAGCAGGGGGTGCGAACACCGGGGAGCTGTTTTTT.

The chain is built from TRBV5-1 and TRBJ2-2; 8 bases align to TRBD2. The CDR3 covers 15 residues. Germline V gives CDR1 SGHRS, CDR2 YFSETQ. The V segment lost 0 bases and the J segment 4 bases; nucleotides outside the gene matches: 2. CDR3 amino acids: CASSLVSGTTGELFF. Written as DNA, the CDR3 is TGCGCCAGCAGCTTGGTTAGCGGGACCACCGGGGAGCTGTTTTTT.

The chain joins TRBV7-9 to TRBJ1-4, with TRBD1 matching over 9 bases. V dropped 4 bases and J dropped 4; count of bases not matched to a gene: 7. The germline CDR1 and CDR2 sequences are SEHNR and FQNEAQ (reference sequence). The CDR3 extends over 16 amino acids. CDR3 loop: CASSSVRDRDNEKLFF. The CDR3 coding sequence is TGTGCCAGCAGCTCCGTCCGGGACAGGGATAATGAAAAACTGTTTTTT.

This clonotype has a count of ten or more. V gene TRBV15 combines with J gene TRBJ2-3; tentative D call: TRBD1 (6 bases). The CDR3 loop spans 14 amino acids. Trimming removed 6 bases at V and 2 bases at J, with 12 bases between. CDR1 is LNHNV, CDR2 YYDKDF, per germline (reference sequence). CDR3: CATREGQTTDTQYF. DNA of the CDR3: TGTGCCACCAGGGAAGGACAGACCACAGATACGCAGTATTTT.

The gene calls are TRBV6-1 and TRBJ2-3; TRBD2 matches 8 bases. Germline assignment: CDR1 MNHNS and CDR2 SASEGT. CDR3 length equals 16 residues. Trimming removed 1 base from V and 6 bases from J; junction bases left unmatched: 9. CDR3 protein: CASSEGRRGARDTQYF. DNA of the CDR3: TGTGCCAGCAGTGAAGGTCGGCGGGGGGCCAGGGATACGCAGTATTTT.

This clonotype was seen more than once but under ten times. This sequence joins TRBV20-1 and TRBJ2-7; TRBD2 aligns across 13 bases. The CDR3 contains 14 residues. Germline trimming cut 4 bases from V and 4 bases from J; bases unmatched to any gene: 4. Per the germline V gene, CDR1 is DFQATT and CDR2 is SNEGSKA (reference sequence). CDR3 in amino acids: CSATLAGGVYEQYF. CDR3 DNA: TGCAGTGCTACACTAGCGGGAGGGGTATACGAGCAGTACTTC.

This clonotype was seen a few times. This sequence joins TRBV4-1 and TRBJ2-7, with 8 bases matching TRBD1. The CDR3 is 15 residues long. V dropped 3 bases and J dropped 3; count of bases not matched to a gene: 7. Germline CDR1 and CDR2: MGHRA and YSYEKL. The CDR3 region is CASSHGQGGFYEQYF. CDR3 DNA sequence: TGCGCCAGCAGCCATGGACAGGGAGGATTCTACGAGCAGTACTTC.

This chain connects TRBV20-1 to TRBJ2-3; 11 positions agree with TRBD1. V lost 0 bases, J lost 6 bases, and 8 bases stayed unmatched. This CDR3 region has 16 residues. Germline assignment: CDR1 DFQATT and CDR2 SNEGSKA (reference sequence). CDR3 sequence (DNA): TGCAGTGCTAGAGACTACTATGGACAGGGGGCGGATACGCAGTATTTT. Its translation is CSARDYYGQGADTQYF.

In DNA, the CDR3 is TGTGCCAGCAGTTACTCCAGGGAGTACACAGATACGCAGTATTTT. Translated, it gives CASSYSREYTDTQYF. The genes are TRBV6-2 or TRBV6-3 and TRBJ2-3; D is tentatively TRBD1 or TRBD2 (5 bases each). The CDR3 totals 15 residues. V was shortened by 0 bases and J by 2 bases, with 9 bases between the two germline ends. The germline V gene encodes CDR1 MNHEY and CDR2 SVGEGT.